This T cell receptor (beta chain) stems from a study of human T cells and chemical hapten exposure. Turning to the study itself: On the upper back, patch tests were applied with 0.01% DPC and read at 6 days. Enrolled patients were predominantly female and had alopecia areata, totalis or universalis.

Specified time point: patch test 3, about 24 weeks after DPC sensitization. As for treatment: therapeutic diphenylcyclopropenone sensitization with weekly scalp DPC. Whole blood that had not been fractionated was the source of extracted total RNA. Donors, patients with alopecia ranging from 18 to 70 years old and judged suitable for DPC, provided samples. TCRdb independently ran MiXCR on the RACE reads; one entry per CDR3 protein. This sample has about 39,000 distinct CDR3 sequences, with 10% to 15% found just once. This clonotype has a count of ten or more. The antigen remains unidentified. General study results and limits: The number of TCRs over 1 in 1000 frequency stayed unchanged after DPC.

The ends lost 1 base at V and 4 bases at J; junction bases unmatched: 1. The CDR3 runs 14 residues. The sample in question was whole blood, obtained in connection with sensitization to the hapten diphenylcyclopropenone (DPC). This chain connects TRBV12-3 or TRBV12-4 to TRBJ1-5; 7 positions agree with TRBD1. The sequence was collected from a woman between 40 and 55 years old with alopecia areata. Some clones in this sample may be carry-over from other donors' samples. In DNA form, the CDR3 reads TGTGCCAGCAGTTTAGGGGGACAGAATCAGCCCCAGCATTTT. This translates into CASSLGGQNQPQHF.